The clone carrying this T cell receptor (beta chain) was picked up a small number of times. The antigen is undetermined. Barcoded TCR alpha and TCR beta cDNA libraries with UMIs came from 5'RACE using constant-segment primers. From the 5' RACE reads, TCRdb called clonotypes with MiXCR, one entry per CDR3 protein. The profile covers about 250,000 distinct CDR3 sequences, with approximately 15% appearing a single time and 2.1% taken by the ten largest. Germline values: CDR1 SGHTA, CDR2 FQGNSA. The ends were cut back, 9 bases at V and 5 bases at J, with 19 bases in the middle. The CDR3 has 14 residues. The sample originates from a study of T-cell memory formation after mild COVID-19. Across the study: In these data, TCR clusters were largely donor specific. Study outcomes and limitations: Clones shrinking from day 15 to 85 showed even CD4/CD8 mixes; later expanders tilted CD4+. Pre-infection memory harbored some responding clones, suggesting cross-reactive memory joined.

Specimen: PBMCs or a T cell subset sorted from them (not recorded which). The rearrangement joins TRBV7-2 to TRBJ2-5, with D perhaps matching TRBD1 (6 bases). This TCR came from an adult woman who had mild COVID-19 (a few samples of this study predate the infection). Cell type and time point are not known. CDR3 sequence: CASGGRGIVETQYF. CDR3 in DNA: TGTGCCAGTGGGGGCAGGGGAATAGTGGAGACCCAGTACTTC.